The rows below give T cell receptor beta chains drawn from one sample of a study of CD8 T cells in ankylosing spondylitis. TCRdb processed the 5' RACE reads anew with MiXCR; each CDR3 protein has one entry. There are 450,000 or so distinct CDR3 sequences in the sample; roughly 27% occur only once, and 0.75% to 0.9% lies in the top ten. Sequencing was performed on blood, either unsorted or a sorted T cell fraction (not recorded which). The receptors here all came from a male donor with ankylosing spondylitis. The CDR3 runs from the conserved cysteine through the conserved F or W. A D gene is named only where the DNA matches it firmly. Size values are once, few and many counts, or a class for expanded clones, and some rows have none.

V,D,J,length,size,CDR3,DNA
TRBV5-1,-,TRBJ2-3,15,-,CASSLAGARGDTQYF,TGCGCCAGCAGCTTGGCCGGGGCAAGGGGGGATACGCAGTATTTT
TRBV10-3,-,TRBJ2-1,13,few,CALRSGRGDEQFF,TGTGCCCTGAGGTCCGGGAGAGGGGATGAGCAGTTCTTC
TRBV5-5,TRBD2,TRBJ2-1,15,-,CASRPTSGRAGEQFF,TGTGCCAGCAGACCGACTAGCGGGAGGGCCGGTGAGCAGTTCTTC
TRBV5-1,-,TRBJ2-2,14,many,CASSLGLDTGELFF,TGCGCCAGCAGCTTGGGACTGGACACCGGGGAGCTGTTTTTT
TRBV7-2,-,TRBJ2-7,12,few,CASSLERGVQYF,TGTGCCAGCAGCTTAGAAAGAGGAGTACAGTACTTC
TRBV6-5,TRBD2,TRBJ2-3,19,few,CASSYGLAGGPISTDTQYF,TGTGCCAGCAGTTACGGGCTAGCGGGAGGCCCAATTAGCACAGATACGCAGTATTTT
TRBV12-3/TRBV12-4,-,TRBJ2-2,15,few,CASSLGLASTGELFF,TGTGCCAGCAGTTTAGGTCTAGCGAGCACCGGGGAGCTGTTTTTT
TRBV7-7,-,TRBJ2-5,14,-,CASSLNFAGETQYF,TGTGCCAGCAGCTTAAACTTCGCAGGAGAGACCCAGTACTTC
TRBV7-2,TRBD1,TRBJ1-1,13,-,CASSSQGASEAFF,TGTGCCAGCAGCTCACAGGGGGCAAGTGAAGCTTTCTTT
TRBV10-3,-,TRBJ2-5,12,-,CAAMGGLGTQYF,TGTGCCGCCATGGGCGGTTTAGGGACCCAGTACTTC
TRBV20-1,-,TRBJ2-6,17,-,CSARVPASLSGANVLTF,TGCAGTGCTAGAGTGCCAGCCTCCCTCTCTGGGGCCAACGTCCTGACTTTC
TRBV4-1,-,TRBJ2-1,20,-,CASSRREEPLGSSSYNEQFF,TGCGCCAGCAGCCGCCGAGAGGAGCCCCTGGGGAGTAGCTCCTACAATGAGCAGTTCTTC
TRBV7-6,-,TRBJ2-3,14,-,CASSPGAVGDTQYF,TGTGCCAGCAGCCCGGGGGCCGTGGGAGATACGCAGTATTTT
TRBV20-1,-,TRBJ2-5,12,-,CSATRGRETQYF,TGCAGTGCTACTAGGGGTCGAGAGACCCAGTACTTC
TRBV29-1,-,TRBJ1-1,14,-,CSVGGGHVDSEAFF,TGCAGCGTTGGCGGAGGGCATGTGGATAGTGAAGCTTTCTTT
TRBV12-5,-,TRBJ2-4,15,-,CASGLGDSNGNIQYF,TGTGCTAGTGGTTTGGGGGACTCCAACGGCAACATTCAGTACTTC
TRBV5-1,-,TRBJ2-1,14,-,CASTSRGNYNEQFF,TGCGCCAGCACCTCTAGGGGAAACTACAATGAGCAGTTCTTC
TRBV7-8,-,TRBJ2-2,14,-,CASSLGGLAGELFF,TGTGCCAGCAGCTTGGGAGGATTGGCCGGGGAGCTGTTTTTT
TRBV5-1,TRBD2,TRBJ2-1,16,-,CASKTSGSISYNEQFF,TGCGCCAGCAAGACTAGCGGGTCTATCTCCTACAATGAGCAGTTCTTC
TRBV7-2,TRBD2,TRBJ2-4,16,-,CASSSRGGIAKNIQYF,TGTGCCAGCAGCTCCCGGGGGGGGATAGCCAAAAACATTCAGTACTTC
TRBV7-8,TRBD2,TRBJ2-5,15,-,CASHRASGFQETQYF,TGTGCCAGCCATCGGGCTAGCGGGTTCCAAGAGACCCAGTACTTC
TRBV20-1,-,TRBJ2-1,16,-,CSARDLSRGDYNEQFF,TGCAGTGCTAGAGACCTCTCCAGGGGGGACTACAATGAGCAGTTCTTC
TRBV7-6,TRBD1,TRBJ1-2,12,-,CASSQTGNGYTF,TGTGCCAGCAGCCAGACAGGGAATGGCTACACCTTC
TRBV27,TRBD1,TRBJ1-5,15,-,CASSLGTGGEEPQHF,TGTGCCAGCAGTTTAGGGACAGGGGGCGAGGAGCCCCAGCATTTT
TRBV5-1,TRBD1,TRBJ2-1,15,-,CASSTGQGAYNEQFF,TGCGCCAGCAGCACGGGACAGGGGGCATACAATGAGCAGTTCTTC
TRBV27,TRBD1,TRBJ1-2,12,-,CASRTGGGGYTF,TGTGCCAGCAGGACAGGGGGAGGAGGCTACACCTTC
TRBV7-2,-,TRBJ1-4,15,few,CASSLQRGGNEKLFF,TGTGCCAGCAGCTTACAACGGGGCGGGAATGAAAAACTGTTTTTT
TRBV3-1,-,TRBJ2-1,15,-,CASSHSGTGLNEQFF,TGTGCCAGCAGCCATAGCGGGACAGGGTTAAATGAGCAGTTCTTC
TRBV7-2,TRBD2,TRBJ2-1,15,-,CASRPRREGRNEQFF,TGTGCCAGCAGACCACGGCGGGAGGGCCGCAATGAGCAGTTCTTC
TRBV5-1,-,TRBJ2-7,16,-,CASSAGPGSTFSEQYF,TGCGCCAGCAGCGCTGGACCGGGATCAACTTTCTCCGAGCAGTACTTC
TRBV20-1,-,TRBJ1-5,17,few,CSASLWVGGGLFQPQHF,TGCAGTGCTAGCTTATGGGTTGGGGGAGGGCTTTTTCAGCCCCAGCATTTT
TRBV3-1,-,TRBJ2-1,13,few,CASSQFLLNEQFF,TGTGCCAGCAGCCAATTCCTCCTCAATGAGCAGTTCTTC
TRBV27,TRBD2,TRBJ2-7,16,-,CASSPRDWREGYEQYF,TGTGCCAGCAGTCCCCGGGATTGGCGGGAGGGGTACGAGCAGTACTTC
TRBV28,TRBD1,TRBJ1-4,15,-,CASSPSGTAGEKLFF,TGTGCCAGCAGTCCATCCGGGACAGCAGGAGAAAAACTGTTTTTT
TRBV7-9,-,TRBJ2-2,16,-,CASSLVARGYTGELFF,TGTGCCAGCAGCTTAGTCGCCAGGGGCTACACCGGGGAGCTGTTTTTT
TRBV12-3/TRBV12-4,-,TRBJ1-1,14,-,CASSLGRESTEAFF,TGTGCCAGCAGTTTAGGACGGGAGAGTACTGAAGCTTTCTTT
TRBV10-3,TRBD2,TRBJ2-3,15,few,CAISLAGEEADTQYF,TGTGCCATCAGTTTAGCGGGAGAAGAGGCAGATACGCAGTATTTT
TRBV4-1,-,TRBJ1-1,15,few,CASSLVQNRDTEAFF,TGCGCCAGCAGCCTCGTCCAAAACAGGGACACTGAAGCTTTCTTT
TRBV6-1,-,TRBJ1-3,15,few,CASTRDASSGNTIYF,TGTGCCAGCACCCGGGACGCGAGCTCTGGAAACACCATATATTTT
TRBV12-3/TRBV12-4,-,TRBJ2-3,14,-,CAIPPGGIADTQYF,TGTGCCATCCCCCCCGGAGGCATAGCAGATACGCAGTATTTT
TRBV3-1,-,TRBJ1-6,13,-,CASSQGEGSPLHF,TGTGCCAGCAGCCAGGGGGAGGGTTCACCCCTCCACTTT
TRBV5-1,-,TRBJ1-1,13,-,CASSPGVRTEAFF,TGCGCCAGCAGCCCAGGGGTTCGGACTGAAGCTTTCTTT
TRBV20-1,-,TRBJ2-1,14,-,CSARDGALENEQFF,TGCAGTGCTAGAGATGGGGCACTAGAGAATGAGCAGTTCTTC
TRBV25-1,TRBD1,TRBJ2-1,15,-,CASRPTGKEIDEQFF,TGTGCCAGCAGACCGACAGGGAAGGAGATAGATGAGCAGTTCTTC
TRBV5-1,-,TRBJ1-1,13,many,CASSLTKNTEAFF,TGCGCCAGCAGCCTGACAAAGAACACTGAAGCTTTCTTT
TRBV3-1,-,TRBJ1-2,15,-,CASTRDSGGNYGYTF,TGTGCCAGCACCCGGGACTCGGGGGGAAACTATGGCTACACCTTC
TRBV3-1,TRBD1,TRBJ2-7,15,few,CASSLTGAPSYEQYF,TGTGCCAGCAGCCTTACAGGGGCTCCTTCCTACGAGCAGTACTTC
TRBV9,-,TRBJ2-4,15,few,CASSFTPGTQNIQYF,TGTGCCAGCAGTTTCACCCCCGGGACGCAAAACATTCAGTACTTC
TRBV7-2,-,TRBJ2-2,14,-,CASSPKWGTGELFF,TGTGCCAGCAGCCCCAAATGGGGCACCGGGGAGCTGTTTTTT
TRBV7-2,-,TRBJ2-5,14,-,CASSNLGGQETQYF,TGTGCCAGCAGCAATCTAGGGGGCCAAGAGACCCAGTACTTC
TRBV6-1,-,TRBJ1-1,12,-,CASSVKYFEAFF,TGTGCCAGCAGTGTAAAATACTTTGAAGCTTTCTTT
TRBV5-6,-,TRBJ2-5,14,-,CASSFGPDQETQYF,TGTGCCAGCAGCTTCGGCCCTGACCAAGAGACCCAGTACTTC
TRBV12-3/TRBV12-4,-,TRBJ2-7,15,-,CASSSLRSPSYEQYF,TGTGCCAGCAGTTCCCTCCGCAGTCCCTCCTACGAGCAGTACTTC
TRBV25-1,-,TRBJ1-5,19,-,CASSGDKRHGIYSNQPQHF,TGTGCCAGCAGTGGAGACAAGCGCCACGGAATCTATAGCAATCAGCCCCAGCATTTT
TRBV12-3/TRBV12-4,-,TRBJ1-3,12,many,CASSFLRNTIYF,TGTGCCAGCAGTTTCCTGAGAAACACCATATATTTT
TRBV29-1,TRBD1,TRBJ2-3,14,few,CSVSLDRWADTQYF,TGCAGCGTGTCCCTGGACAGGTGGGCAGATACGCAGTATTTT
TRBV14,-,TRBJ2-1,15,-,CASSPPGGYDNEQFF,TGTGCCAGCAGCCCCCCTGGCGGGTATGACAATGAGCAGTTCTTC
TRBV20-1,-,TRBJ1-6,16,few,CSARDRAGALSSPLHF,TGCAGTGCTAGAGACCGGGCGGGGGCCTTAAGTTCACCCCTCCACTTT
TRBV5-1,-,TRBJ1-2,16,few,CASSPGAALFKGGYTF,TGCGCCAGCAGCCCGGGGGCGGCTCTCTTTAAAGGCGGCTACACCTTC
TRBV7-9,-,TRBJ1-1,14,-,CASSLARRGTEAFF,TGTGCCAGCAGCTTAGCGCGTAGAGGGACTGAAGCTTTCTTT